Presented here are 12 T cell receptor beta chains from one specimen sequenced in a study of blood T cell repertoires in COVID-19. Produced via immunoSEQ multiplex PCR; TCRdb's table is partial and in-frame only. The top ten clones hold about 3.5% of a sample with around 61,000 clones, 86% of them seen once. The sample consisted of peripheral blood. These receptors all come from a man in his fifties or sixties with active COVID-19.

This clone is a singleton in its sample. The rearrangement joins TRBV7-2 to TRBJ2-3, with 7 bases matching TRBD1. CDR1 and CDR2 from the germline V gene are SGHTA and FQGNSA. J lost 5 bases, V lost 4 bases, and 9 bases had no gene match. This CDR3 contains 15 residues. The DNA for the CDR3 is TGTGCCAGCAGCTCACAGACAGGGTTTATAGATACGCAGTATTTT. Its protein product is CASSSQTGFIDTQYF.

V is TRBV6-4 and J is TRBJ1-1, with 7 nucleotides matching TRBD1. This CDR3 has 14 residues. Germline CDR1 is MRHNA and CDR2 is SNTAGT. V was pared by 6 bases and J by 2 bases, with 6 bases of the junction left unmatched. CDR3: CASSPGQANTEAFF. Written as DNA, the CDR3 is TGTGCCAGCAGCCCCGGACAGGCAAACACTGAAGCTTTCTTT.

This rearrangement joins TRBV9 to TRBJ2-3; no firm D call. This CDR3 is built from 13 residues. V shed 0 bases and J shed 5 bases, with 7 bases lying between them. CDR1 and CDR2 from the germline V gene are SGDLS and YYNGEE. CDR3 sequence reads: CASSVATGDTQYF. The CDR3 DNA follows: TGTGCCAGCAGCGTAGCTACCGGAGATACGCAGTATTTT.

V usage is TRBV5-1 and J usage is TRBJ1-1; TRBD1 is a possible D gene (6 bases). Germline V lookup: CDR1 SGHRS, CDR2 YFSETQ. The CDR3 length is 13 residues. V was pared by 6 bases and J by 1 base, with 10 bases between. In nucleotides, the CDR3 is TGCGCCAGCAAAAAGACAGGGAACACTGAAGCTTTCTTT. Residues: CASKKTGNTEAFF.

This chain connects TRBV3-1 (or the pseudogene TRBV3-2) to TRBJ2-1; weak D call: TRBD2 (6 bases). Germline CDR1 reads LGHDT; CDR2 reads YNNKEL (reference sequence). V gave up 0 bases and J gave up 4 bases, with 7 bases separating them. There are 14 residues in the CDR3. CDR3 in amino acids: CASSQEGLYNEQFF. The CDR3 coding sequence is TGTGCCAGCAGCCAAGAAGGACTATACAATGAGCAGTTCTTC.

The rearrangement joins TRBV10-3 to TRBJ2-3; the match to TRBD2 covers 8 bases. This CDR3 is built from 15 residues. Per the germline V gene, CDR1 is ENHRY and CDR2 is SYGVKD. Trimming at V came to 3 bases and at J to 0 bases, leaving 2 bases not matched to a gene. The CDR3 reads CAISEGTRSTDTQYF. The CDR3 nucleotides read TGTGCCATCAGTGAAGGGACTAGGAGCACAGATACGCAGTATTTT.

The table lists this clone with a count of one. The J gene is TRBJ1-3, the V gene TRBV11-2, with a tentative D call TRBD1 (6 bases). The germline CDR1 and CDR2 sequences are SGHAT and FQNNGV. V lost 2 bases and J 2 bases, leaving 16 bases between the germline ends. The CDR3 contains 17 residues. The CDR3 here is CASSLTPRGGTGNTIYF. The CDR3 DNA reads as TGTGCCAGCAGCTTAACCCCTAGAGGGGGTACTGGAAACACCATATATTTT.

V gene TRBV5-1 combines with J gene TRBJ2-7, with D hard to call. Germline V gives CDR1 SGHRS, CDR2 YFSETQ. V was cut by 0 bases and J by 4 bases, with 5 bases left in between. The CDR3 is 12 residues long. The CDR3 DNA reads TGCGCCAGCAGCTTGGGCTATTACGAGCAGTACTTC. This codes for CASSLGYYEQYF.

This chain uses TRBV5-6 with TRBJ2-5; D remains ambiguous. Trimming stripped 2 bases from V and 5 bases from J, with 10 bases between. CDR1 is SGHDT and CDR2 is YYEEEE in the germline V gene. This CDR3 contains 13 residues. The DNA for the CDR3 is TGTGCCAGCAGCTTAGAAACAGTGGAGACCCAGTACTTC. This gives the protein CASSLETVETQYF.

V is TRBV10-3 and J is TRBJ2-5, with 7 positions matching TRBD2. Germline values: CDR1 ENHRY, CDR2 SYGVKD. CDR3 size: 13 residues. Trimming removed 4 bases from V and 5 bases from J; junction bases left unmatched: 4. This CDR3 reads CAISVGGGETQYF. The CDR3 DNA sequence: TGTGCCATCAGTGTTGGGGGAGGGGAGACCCAGTACTTC.

This clone came up once. J is TRBJ2-4 and V is TRBV7-2; D is possibly TRBD2 (5 bases). The ends were cut back, 1 base at V and 5 bases at J, with 9 bases in the middle. From germline, CDR1 is SGHTA and CDR2 FQGNSA. The CDR3 is made up of 14 amino acids. The CDR3 here is CASSLGGIQNIQYF. As DNA, the CDR3 is TGTGCCAGCAGCTTAGGAGGGATCCAAAACATTCAGTACTTC. Full variable domain (remainder filled in from reference TRBV7-2 and TRBJ2-4): GAGVSQSPSNKVTEKGKDVELRCDPISGHTALYWYRQSLGQGLEFLIYFQGNSAPDKSGLPSDRFSAERTGGSVSTLTIQRTQQEDSAVYLCASSLGGIQNIQYFGAGTRLSVL.

V and J are TRBV7-9 and TRBJ2-5; a weak D match, TRBD1 (5 bases). V lost 1 base, J lost 1 base, and 13 bases lay in between. Germline V gene data show CDR1 as SEHNR and CDR2 as FQNEAQ (reference sequence). This CDR3 region has 16 residues. CDR3 residues: CASSLGTGGLQETQYF. The CDR3 DNA reads TGTGCCAGCAGCTTAGGAACAGGTGGGCTCCAAGAGACCCAGTACTTC.